The 19 T cell receptor beta chains presented below share a single source sample, sequenced in a study of blood T cell repertoires in COVID-19. Data came from immunoSEQ multiplex PCR; TCRdb stores just in-frame clones and leaves some out. The sample includes 250,000 to 350,000 clones, roughly 90% of them seen just once. The material sequenced was peripheral blood. The receptors stem from a man younger than 35 with active or convalescent COVID-19.

The V and J genes are TRBV7-3 and TRBJ2-2; the D gene is possibly TRBD1 (7 bases). Trimming cost V 4 bases and J 3 bases, with 15 bases left between them. Looked up from germline, CDR1 is SGHTA and CDR2 is FQGTGA. This CDR3 comprises 16 residues. The CDR3 loop is CASSSTTGRYTGELFF. The CDR3 DNA sequence: TGTGCCAGCAGCTCCACGACAGGGAGGTACACCGGGGAGCTGTTTTTT.

The chain employs TRBV6-2 or TRBV6-3 and TRBJ2-1, with 7 bases aligning to TRBD2. Germline V lookup: CDR1 MNHEY, CDR2 SVGEGT. With 2 bases clipped from V and 7 bases from J, the junction kept 5 bases outside the gene matches. CDR3 length: 14 residues. CDR3: CASSYPREMNEQFF. The CDR3 DNA reads TGTGCCAGCAGTTACCCGCGGGAGATGAATGAGCAGTTCTTC.

The chain joins TRBV7-9 to TRBJ2-3; D unclear. CDR3 length: 15 residues. The germline CDR1 and CDR2 sequences are SEHNR and FQNEAQ (reference sequence). V was pared by 1 base and J by 4 bases, with 12 bases between. CDR3 DNA: TGTGCCAGCAGCTTAGTTGCGTCTCGGGCAGATACGCAGTATTTT. Its protein is CASSLVASRADTQYF.

The V gene is TRBV3-1 (or the pseudogene TRBV3-2), the J gene TRBJ2-2; tentative D call: TRBD2 (5 bases). From germline, CDR1 is LGHDT and CDR2 YNNKEL (reference sequence). V was shortened by 2 bases and J by 2 bases, with 18 bases between the two germline ends. The CDR3 is 18 residues long. CDR3 region: CASSQYRSVRSNTGELFF. The DNA for the CDR3 is TGTGCCAGCAGCCAATACCGTAGCGTCCGCTCAAACACCGGGGAGCTGTTTTTT.

V usage is TRBV2 and J usage is TRBJ2-3; 7 bases align to TRBD1. Germline V lookup: CDR1 SNHLY, CDR2 FYNNEI. This CDR3 has 17 residues. J was trimmed by 4 bases and V by 1 base; bases with no gene match: 11. CDR3 DNA sequence: TGTGCCAGCAGTGAAGTGGCCCCCACAGGGGTTTCAGATACGCAGTATTTT. Its protein product is CASSEVAPTGVSDTQYF.

The chain joins TRBV5-1 to TRBJ1-4; D may be TRBD1 (5 bases). CDR1 and CDR2 (germline): SGHRS, YFSETQ. CDR3 length equals 15 residues. V was clipped by 4 bases and J by 0 bases, with 10 bases between them. The DNA of the CDR3 is TGCGCCAGCAGCCTAGAAGGGGCAACTAATGAAAAACTGTTTTTT. Amino acids: CASSLEGATNEKLFF.

The V call is TRBV5-8, the J call TRBJ1-1, with TRBD1 identical over 10 bases. The J segment lost 5 bases and the V segment lost 4 bases, leaving 8 bases of the junction unmatched. The CDR3 sequence is 15 residues long. Germline CDR1 reads SGHTS; CDR2 reads YDEGEE. The CDR3 protein is CASSGGQGVFTEAFF. CDR3 sequence (DNA): TGTGCCAGCAGCGGAGGACAGGGGGTTTTTACTGAAGCTTTCTTT. Full variable domain (outside the CDR3, taken from reference TRBV5-8 and TRBJ1-1): EAGVTQSPTHLIKTRGQQATLRCSPISGHTSVYWYQQALGLGLQFLLWYDEGEERNRGNFPPRFSGRQFPNYSSELNVNALELEDSALYLCASSGGQGVFTEAFFGQGTRLTVV.

The V call is TRBV14, the J call TRBJ2-1; D is unresolved. The CDR3 loop spans 12 amino acids. The V end was cut by 4 bases, the J end by 4 bases, with 5 bases between. CDR1 and CDR2 (germline): SGHDN, FVKESK. This CDR3 is CASSRAYNEQFF. The CDR3 nucleotides read TGTGCCAGCAGCCGGGCTTACAATGAGCAGTTCTTC. The whole variable domain, remainder taken from reference TRBV14 and TRBJ2-1, is EAGVTQFPSHSVIEKGQTVTLRCDPISGHDNLYWYRRVMGKEIKFLLHFVKESKQDESGMPNNRFLAERTGGTYSTLKVQPAELEDSGVYFCASSRAYNEQFFGPGTRLTVL.

A few counts support this clone. V gene TRBV9 combines with J gene TRBJ2-7, with D perhaps matching TRBD2 (6 bases). Germline lookup yields CDR1 SGDLS and CDR2 YYNGEE. The CDR3 length is 15 residues. Trimming shortened V by 2 bases and J by 2 bases, and 14 bases separated the two germline ends. In nucleotides, the CDR3 is TGTGCCAGCAGCGTGGGGGGAGACAGTACCTACGAGCAGTACTTC. It translates to CASSVGGDSTYEQYF.

V gene TRBV10-3 combines with J gene TRBJ1-2; TRBD1 matches 8 bases. The germline gives CDR1 ENHRY, CDR2 SYGVKD. There are 13 residues in the CDR3. J gave up 8 bases and V 5 bases, and 7 bases lay outside the gene matches. The CDR3: CAISSTGGGGYTF. In DNA, the CDR3 is TGTGCCATCAGTTCCACAGGGGGAGGAGGCTACACCTTC.

Details on this clone: The junction departs from germline at one end; a sequencing error may be responsible. CDR3 nucleotides: TGTGCCAGCAGGGACAGGGGATTTACAGTTACGCAGTATTTT. Its protein product is CASRDRGFTVTQYF. The chain recombines TRBV2 with TRBJ2-3; 9 nucleotides agree with TRBD1. CDR1 and CDR2 (germline): SNHLY, FYNNEI. The CDR3 has 14 residues.

This rearrangement joins TRBV11-2 to TRBJ1-1, with TRBD1 as a possible D gene (6 bases). The CDR3 is 15 amino acids. Germline lookup yields CDR1 SGHAT and CDR2 FQNNGV. Trimming cost V 5 bases and J 1 base, with 14 bases left between them. The CDR3 protein is CASSQGSYANTEAFF. CDR3 coding DNA: TGTGCCAGCAGCCAGGGGTCGTACGCGAACACTGAAGCTTTCTTT.

The chain couples TRBV15 to TRBJ2-3, with D maybe TRBD2 (6 bases). CDR3 length: 15 amino acids. CDR1 is LNHNV and CDR2 is YYDKDF in the germline V gene (reference sequence). V was shortened by 1 base and J by 1 base, with 9 bases between the two germline ends. The CDR3 bases are TGTGCCACCAGCAGAGTCCCTAGCGGCACAGATACGCAGTATTTT. It translates to CATSRVPSGTDTQYF.

V gene TRBV4-3 combines with J gene TRBJ2-5; maybe TRBD2 (6 bases). Germline V gene lookup returns CDR1 LGHNA and CDR2 YSLEER. The CDR3 spans 14 residues. Trimming pared 0 bases from V and 2 bases from J, leaving 7 bases between. CDR3 sequence (DNA): TGCGCCAGCAGCCAAGAGACTAGTCAAGAGACCCAGTACTTC. Its translation is CASSQETSQETQYF.

The V gene is TRBV4-1, the J gene TRBJ1-4; TRBD1 matches 7 bases. The CDR3 loop spans 16 amino acids. Trimming cost V 4 bases and J 8 bases; bases outside gene matches: 13. The germline V gene has CDR1 MGHRA and CDR2 YSYEKL. The CDR3 DNA reads as TGCGCCAGCAGCCGTACTCCTACAGGGGCTAGGGAAAAACTGTTTTTT. Its translation is CASSRTPTGAREKLFF.

The gene calls are TRBV11-3 and TRBJ1-5, with TRBD1 matching over 7 bases. Germline V CDR1 and CDR2: SGHNT, YENEEA. CDR3 length equals 18 residues. The trim removed 5 bases at V and 0 bases at J, leaving 13 bases unmatched. The CDR3 spells CASSPTGKRGCSNQPQHF. The CDR3 bases are TGTGCCAGCAGCCCGACAGGGAAAAGGGGTTGTAGCAATCAGCCCCAGCATTTT. Filled out from reference TRBV11-3 and TRBJ1-5, the complete variable domain reads EAGVVQSPRYKIIEKKQPVAFWCNPISGHNTLYWYLQNLGQGPELLIRYENEEAVDDSQLPKDRFSAERLKGVDSTLKIQPAELGDSAVYLCASSPTGKRGCSNQPQHFGDGTRLSIL.

This clone has only a few counts. This chain uses TRBV7-2 with TRBJ2-1; 8 bases agree with TRBD1. V lost 6 bases and J lost 6; bases outside the gene matches: 13. The CDR3 totals 16 residues. Germline CDR1 and CDR2: SGHTA and FQGNSA. CDR3 sequence reads: CASRGTGPHTINEQFF. CDR3 DNA: TGTGCCAGCAGGGGGACAGGCCCGCATACAATCAATGAGCAGTTCTTC.

The gene calls are TRBV5-1 and TRBJ2-3; 13 nucleotides match TRBD2. Germline lookup yields CDR1 SGHRS and CDR2 YFSETQ. The CDR3 is made up of 16 amino acids. The J segment lost 5 bases and the V segment lost 5 bases, leaving 8 bases of the junction unmatched. CDR3 bases: TGCGCCAGCAGTGCTGGACTAGCGGGAGTTCTAGATACGCAGTATTTT. Residues: CASSAGLAGVLDTQYF. Based on the CDR3 plus reference TRBV5-1 and TRBJ2-3, the full variable domain is KAGVTQTPRYLIKTRGQQVTLSCSPISGHRSVSWYQQTPGQGLQFLFEYFSETQRNKGNFPGRFSGRQFSNSRSEMNVSTLELGDSALYLCASSAGLAGVLDTQYFGPGTRLTVL.

The gene calls are TRBV10-3 and TRBJ1-2; 8 nucleotides line up with TRBD1. Germline V gene lookup returns CDR1 ENHRY and CDR2 SYGVKD. The length of the CDR3 is 15 residues. V was pared by 3 bases and J by 2 bases, with 5 bases of the junction left unmatched. CDR3 in amino acids: CAISDRDRKNYGYTF. CDR3 nucleotide sequence: TGTGCCATCAGTGACCGGGACAGGAAGAACTATGGCTACACCTTC.